A single sample is the source of the 27 T cell receptor beta chains below, sequenced in a study of T-cell memory formation after mild COVID-19. TCRdb ran MiXCR on the 5' RACE reads and lists one entry per CDR3 protein. The sample shows some 250,000 distinct CDR3 sequences, approximately 18% of them seen only once. Sequencing used PBMCs or a T cell subset sorted from them (not recorded which). Receptor source: a young man who had mild COVID-19 (a few samples of this study predate the infection). Cell type and time point are not known.

The sample holds a few counts of this clonotype. The CDR3 loop reads CASSYLVETRTDTQYF. CDR3 in DNA: TGTGCCAGCAGCTACCTAGTGGAGACTCGCACAGATACGCAGTATTTT. This chain links TRBV6-5 with TRBJ2-3; the D is unclear. CDR1 is MNHEY, CDR2 SVGAGI, per germline. With 6 bases removed from V and 1 base from J, the gap between germline ends came to 17 bases. The CDR3 loop spans 16 amino acids.

The chain joins TRBV6-5 to TRBJ2-5, with a possible D match to TRBD1 (5 bases). Germline V gene lookup returns CDR1 MNHEY and CDR2 SVGAGI. The V end was cut by 6 bases, the J end by 7 bases, with 9 bases between. CDR3 length: 11 amino acids. CDR3: CASRFQGTQYF. The DNA of the CDR3 is TGTGCCAGCAGGTTCCAGGGGACCCAGTACTTC.

DNA for the CDR3: TGTGCCAGCAGCTTAGTCGTCCCGTTTCAGTTCTTC. Amino acids: CASSLVVPFQFF. V and J are TRBV7-8 and TRBJ2-1; D is uncertain. CDR1 and CDR2 from the germline V gene are SGHVS and FQNEAQ. The CDR3 length is 12 residues. Trimming took off 1 base at V and 13 bases at J, with 11 bases between the two ends.

This clonotype was observed a handful of times. The genes are TRBV27 and TRBJ1-6, with unresolved D. The CDR3 sequence is 15 residues long. V was trimmed by 3 bases and J by 11 bases, leaving 17 bases between them. Germline CDR1 is MNHEY and CDR2 is SMNVEV (reference sequence). The CDR3 sequence: CASSLRVATIAPLHF. The CDR3 DNA follows: TGTGCCAGCAGTTTGCGTGTGGCTACTATTGCACCCCTCCACTTT.

This clonotype appeared a few times. The chain joins TRBV6-5 to TRBJ2-5, with a possible D match to TRBD1 (7 bases). This CDR3 has 13 amino acids. Trimming removed 6 bases at V and 5 bases at J, with 13 bases between. CDR1 MNHEY and CDR2 SVGAGI come from the germline V gene. Here the CDR3 DNA reads TGTGCCAGCAGCCTGACAGGGAGGGAGACCCAGTACTTC. Encoded protein: CASSLTGRETQYF.

This clonotype was found a few times. The V gene is TRBV6-2 or TRBV6-3, the J gene TRBJ2-3, with D tentatively TRBD2 (6 bases). The CDR3 spans 14 residues. Per the germline V gene, CDR1 is MNHEY and CDR2 is SVGEGT. Trimming left V 5 bases short and J 6 bases short, with 15 bases between. This chain's CDR3 is CASSGGLSSDTQYF. CDR3 coding DNA: TGTGCCAGCAGTGGAGGGTTAAGTAGTGATACGCAGTATTTT.

In this sample, this clonotype turned up many times. The gene calls are TRBV4-1 and TRBJ2-3; possibly TRBD1 or TRBD2 for D (6 bases each). CDR1 is MGHRA and CDR2 is YSYEKL in the germline V gene. Trimming took 0 bases from V and 1 from J, leaving 11 bases between them. The CDR3 is 16 residues long. In nucleotides, the CDR3 is TGCGCCAGCAGCCAAGATACGGGGGCGGGCACAGATACGCAGTATTTT. It is translated as CASSQDTGAGTDTQYF.

J is TRBJ1-5 and V is TRBV3-1; no clear D. The CDR3 is 12 amino acids. V lost 3 bases to trimming and J lost 4 bases, with 4 bases between them. Germline lookup yields CDR1 LGHDT and CDR2 YNNKEL (reference sequence). For the CDR3, the DNA is TGTGCCAGCAGCCAGAGGAATCAGCCCCAGCATTTT. It specifies CASSQRNQPQHF.

The chain is built from TRBV5-1 and TRBJ2-7, with 8 bases fitting TRBD1. From germline, CDR1 is SGHRS and CDR2 YFSETQ. CDR3 length equals 14 residues. The trim removed 7 bases at V and 3 bases at J, leaving 9 bases unmatched. The CDR3 loop is CASAPGTGNYEQYF. CDR3 DNA sequence: TGCGCCAGCGCCCCCGGGACAGGTAACTACGAGCAGTACTTC.

This rearrangement joins TRBV27 to TRBJ2-4, with 8 bases fitting TRBD2. The CDR3 spans 16 residues. The V segment lost 4 bases and the J segment 2 bases; nucleotides outside the gene matches: 7. Germline V gene data show CDR1 as MNHEY and CDR2 as SMNVEV (reference sequence). The CDR3 sequence is CASSSTSATTKNIQYF. CDR3 bases: TGTGCCAGCAGTTCGACTAGCGCTACGACCAAAAACATTCAGTACTTC.

This clonotype was picked up many times. J is TRBJ2-3 and V is TRBV4-3; 7 bases align to TRBD1. Germline V lookup: CDR1 LGHNA, CDR2 YSLEER. The V segment lost 4 bases and the J segment 4 bases; nucleotides outside the gene matches: 11. The length of the CDR3 is 16 residues. The chain's CDR3 is CASSPGTVGNSDTQYF. CDR3 in DNA: TGCGCCAGCAGCCCGGGGACAGTTGGGAACTCAGATACGCAGTATTTT.

The table lists this clonotype with a few counts. The chain recombines TRBV18 with TRBJ1-1; no clear D gene. The CDR3 has 12 amino acids. The germline V and J ends were trimmed by 6 bases and 4 bases, with 9 bases remaining between them. Germline CDR1 KGHSH, CDR2 LQKENI. The CDR3 here is CASSPFVTEAFF. The CDR3 DNA reads as TGTGCCAGCTCTCCTTTCGTCACTGAAGCTTTCTTT. Looking up the rest from reference TRBV18 and TRBJ1-1 gives the full variable domain: NAGVMQNPRHLVRRRGQEARLRCSPMKGHSHVYWYRQLPEEGLKFMVYLQKENIIDESGMPKERFSAEFPKEGPSILRIQQVVRGDSAAYFCASSPFVTEAFFGQGTRLTVV.

J is TRBJ2-5 and V is TRBV11-2, with 8 bases matching TRBD2. This CDR3 spans 14 amino acids. J was trimmed by 2 bases and V by 7 bases; bases with no gene match: 6. CDR1 is SGHAT and CDR2 is FQNNGV in the germline V gene. The CDR3, as DNA: TGTGCCAGCACCAAAGCGGGGGCACAAGAGACCCAGTACTTC. Its translation is CASTKAGAQETQYF.

This clonotype showed up just a few times. The chain recombines TRBV6-6 with TRBJ2-6; D is ambiguous. Germline V gives CDR1 MNHNY, CDR2 SVGAGI (reference sequence). The CDR3 length is 15 residues. Trimming shortened V by 6 bases and J by 0 bases, and 9 bases separated the two germline ends. The CDR3 nucleotides read TGTGCCAGCAGCCAACAAAGCTCTGGGGCCAACGTCCTGACTTTC. Its translation is CASSQQSSGANVLTF.

This chain connects TRBV7-9 to TRBJ2-1, with D tentatively TRBD2 (6 bases). CDR1 is SEHNR, CDR2 FQNEAQ, per germline (reference sequence). CDR3 size: 15 residues. V lost 4 bases and J lost 2, with 12 bases in between. The CDR3: CASSSRGSTYNEQFF. Written as DNA, the CDR3 is TGTGCCAGCAGCTCTCGGGGGTCTACCTACAATGAGCAGTTCTTC.

The rearrangement links TRBV12-3 or TRBV12-4 to TRBJ2-7, with 8 bases aligning to TRBD1. The ends lost 6 bases at V and 2 bases at J; junction bases unmatched: 6. The CDR3 runs to 14 residues. CDR3 sequence (DNA): TGTGCCAGCAGCGGCGGGACAGGAGCCTACGAGCAGTACGTC. It is translated as CASSGGTGAYEQYV.

The rearrangement joins TRBV20-1 to TRBJ1-3; 11 nucleotides align to TRBD1. Trimming cost V 0 bases and J 3 bases; bases outside gene matches: 7. Looked up from germline, CDR1 is DFQATT and CDR2 is SNEGSKA (reference sequence). This CDR3 region has 17 residues. Here the CDR3 DNA reads TGCAGTGCTAGAGATCGTCGGACAGGGGGCTTTGGAAACACCATATATTTT. Translating gives CSARDRRTGGFGNTIYF.

This clonotype was seen a few times. The chain carries TRBV5-1 and TRBJ1-1; D may be TRBD1 (5 bases). The germline V and J ends were trimmed by 5 bases and 6 bases, with 14 bases remaining between them. Germline lookup yields CDR1 SGHRS and CDR2 YFSETQ. This CDR3 comprises 13 residues. The CDR3 sequence: CASRWGVWSEAFF. The DNA of the CDR3 is TGCGCCAGCAGGTGGGGGGTATGGTCTGAAGCTTTCTTT.

This chain joins TRBV12-3 or TRBV12-4 and TRBJ1-5; D gene ambiguous. The CDR3 has 12 residues. V lost 4 bases and J lost 6, with 7 bases in between. Here the CDR3 reads CASSWYPQPQHF. For the CDR3, the DNA is TGTGCCAGCAGTTGGTACCCTCAGCCCCAGCATTTT.

In its sample, this clonotype is medium-sized. The chain couples TRBV7-8 to TRBJ2-3, with D uncertain. This CDR3 region has 13 residues. CDR1 and CDR2 (germline): SGHVS, FQNEAQ. Between the trimmed V and J ends, which lost 4 bases and 5 bases, there was a span of 10 bases. The CDR3 DNA reads TGTGCCAGCAGCTGGGCTCAACAAGATACGCAGTATTTT. Translation gives CASSWAQQDTQYF.

This clonotype was counted a few times. V gene TRBV20-1 combines with J gene TRBJ2-1; either TRBD1 or TRBD2 may supply D (5 bases each). The length of the CDR3 is 14 residues. V was clipped by 5 bases and J by 8 bases, with 19 bases between them. Germline V lookup: CDR1 DFQATT, CDR2 SNEGSKA (reference sequence). For the CDR3, the DNA is TGCAGTGCTCCCACCGAGGGGCGACGGGATGAGCAGTTCTTC. Its protein product is CSAPTEGRRDEQFF.

A few counts support this clonotype. The chain links TRBV15 to TRBJ2-7; 7 positions match TRBD1. The trim removed 4 bases at V and 2 bases at J, leaving 8 bases unmatched. CDR3 length: 15 amino acids. Germline CDR1 reads LNHNV; CDR2 reads YYDKDF (reference sequence). The CDR3 sequence is CATSKGQVPTYEQYF. In nucleotides, the CDR3 is TGTGCCACCAGCAAAGGACAGGTCCCCACCTACGAGCAGTACTTC.

This clonotype was seen a handful of times. The genes are TRBV29-1 and TRBJ2-7; 8 bases map to TRBD1. There are 13 residues in the CDR3. Germline V lookup: CDR1 SQVTM, CDR2 ANQGSEA. J gave up 7 bases and V 1 base, and 6 bases lay outside the gene matches. CDR3 sequence: CSVEVLTGEEQYF. The CDR3, as DNA: TGCAGCGTTGAAGTTCTGACAGGGGAAGAGCAGTACTTC.

This clonotype was picked up a small number of times. The chain has TRBV5-1 and TRBJ2-1; D is perhaps TRBD2 (5 bases). This CDR3 has 13 residues. Trimming took off 2 bases at V and 13 bases at J, with 16 bases between the two ends. Germline values: CDR1 SGHRS, CDR2 YFSETQ. CDR3 sequence: CASSLESTGVQFF. CDR3 bases: TGCGCCAGCAGCTTAGAAAGCACCGGGGTCCAGTTCTTC. The variable domain in full, with the rest retrieved from reference TRBV5-1 and TRBJ2-1, is KAGVTQTPRYLIKTRGQQVTLSCSPISGHRSVSWYQQTPGQGLQFLFEYFSETQRNKGNFPGRFSGRQFSNSRSEMNVSTLELGDSALYLCASSLESTGVQFFGPGTRLTVL.

This clonotype was recorded many times. The chain recombines TRBV6-5 with TRBJ2-6; a weak D match, TRBD1 (6 bases). V was pared by 6 bases and J by 4 bases, with 13 bases between. CDR1 and CDR2 (germline): MNHEY, SVGAGI. CDR3 length: 15 residues. The CDR3, as DNA: TGTGCCAGCAGCCCACAGGGAGCGGGGGCCAACGTCCTGACTTTC. Translating gives CASSPQGAGANVLTF.

As DNA, the CDR3 is TGTGCCAGTACCGGACAGGGGGCGAACAATCAGCCCCAGCATTTT. Translated: CASTGQGANNQPQHF. This chain uses TRBV19 with TRBJ1-5, with 11 bases identical to TRBD1. The V gene's germline CDR1 is LNHDA and CDR2 SQIVND (reference sequence). The CDR3 is made up of 15 amino acids. V shed 7 bases and J 3 bases; nucleotides not matched to a gene: 5.

This clonotype was seen a handful of times. The chain couples TRBV4-3 to TRBJ1-2; D gene unclear. The CDR3 contains 16 residues. Germline CDR1 is LGHNA and CDR2 is YSLEER. Trimming shortened V by 0 bases and J by 7 bases, and 18 bases separated the two germline ends. The CDR3 region has the DNA TGCGCCAGCAGCCAAGACGTAGGTGTGGGTTCAGGTGGCTACACCTTC. Amino acids: CASSQDVGVGSGGYTF.